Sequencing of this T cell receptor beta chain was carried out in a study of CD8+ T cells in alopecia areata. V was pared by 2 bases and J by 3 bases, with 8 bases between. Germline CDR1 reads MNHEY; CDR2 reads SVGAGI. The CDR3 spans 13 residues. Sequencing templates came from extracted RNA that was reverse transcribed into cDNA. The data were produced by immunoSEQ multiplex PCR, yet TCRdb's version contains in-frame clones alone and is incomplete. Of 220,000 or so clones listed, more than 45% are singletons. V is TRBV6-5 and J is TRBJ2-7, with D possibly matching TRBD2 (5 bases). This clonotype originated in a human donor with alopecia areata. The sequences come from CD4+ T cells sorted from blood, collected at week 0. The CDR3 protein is CASSYTRGYEQYF. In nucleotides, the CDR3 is TGTGCCAGCAGTTACACTCGGGGCTACGAGCAGTACTTC.